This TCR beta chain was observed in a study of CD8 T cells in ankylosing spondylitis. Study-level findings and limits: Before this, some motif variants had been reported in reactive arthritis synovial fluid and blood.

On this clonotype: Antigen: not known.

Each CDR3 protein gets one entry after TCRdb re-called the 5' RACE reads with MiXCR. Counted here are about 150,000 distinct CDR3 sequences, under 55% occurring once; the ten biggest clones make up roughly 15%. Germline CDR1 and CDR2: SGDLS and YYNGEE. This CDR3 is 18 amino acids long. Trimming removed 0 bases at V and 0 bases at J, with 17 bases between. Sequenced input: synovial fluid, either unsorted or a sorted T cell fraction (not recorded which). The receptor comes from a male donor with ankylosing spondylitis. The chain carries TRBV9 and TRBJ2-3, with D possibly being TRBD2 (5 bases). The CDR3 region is CASSVDSLALMSTDTQYF. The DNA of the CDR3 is TGTGCCAGCAGCGTAGACTCCCTAGCCCTTATGAGCACAGATACGCAGTATTTT.